Presented here are 18 T cell receptor beta chains from one specimen sequenced in a study of identifying expanded T cells in peripheral blood. Here immunoSEQ multiplex PCR was the method, and the copy in TCRdb shows in-frame clones only, minus some. The table lists about 84,000 clones, roughly 86% of them singletons. The material sequenced was blood. Source of these receptors: a person aged 18 to 70 in good health.

J is TRBJ2-5 and V is TRBV5-1, with no clear D. There are 12 residues in the CDR3. Germline values: CDR1 SGHRS, CDR2 YFSETQ. V was cut by 4 bases and J by 7 bases, with 11 bases left in between. Here the CDR3 DNA reads TGCGCCAGCAGCGCACCAGTCGGGACCCAGTACTTC. It translates to CASSAPVGTQYF.

The chain combines TRBV6-5 with TRBJ1-1; no definite D call. CDR1 is MNHEY, CDR2 SVGAGI, per germline. This CDR3 spans 13 amino acids. The ends were cut back, 0 bases at V and 6 bases at J, with 8 bases in the middle. In DNA form, the CDR3 reads TGTGCCAGCAGTTACTCGGGAAGCGCTGAAGCTTTCTTT. It encodes CASSYSGSAEAFF.

Only a few counts were recorded for this clone. The rearrangement uses TRBV7-9 and TRBJ1-2, with TRBD1 matching 7 bases. V was pared by 5 bases and J by 4 bases, with 1 base of the junction left unmatched. CDR3 length: 12 amino acids. Germline CDR1 is SEHNR and CDR2 is FQNEAQ (reference sequence). The CDR3 loop is CASSRDSYGYTF. DNA of the CDR3: TGTGCCAGCAGCCGGGACAGCTATGGCTACACCTTC.

The J gene is TRBJ2-3, the V gene TRBV2, with D possibly matching TRBD1 (6 bases). This CDR3 comprises 17 residues. Per the germline V gene, CDR1 is SNHLY and CDR2 is FYNNEI. V gave up 6 bases and J gave up 0 bases, with 19 bases separating them. CDR3 amino acids: CASRDGQFRLSTDTQYF. The CDR3 DNA reads as TGTGCCAGCAGGGATGGACAGTTTCGACTAAGCACAGATACGCAGTATTTT. Based on the CDR3 plus reference TRBV2 and TRBJ2-3, the full variable domain is EPEVTQTPSHQVTQMGQEVILRCVPISNHLYFYWYRQILGQKVEFLVSFYNNEISEKSEIFDDQFSVERPDGSNFTLKIRSTKLEDSAMYFCASRDGQFRLSTDTQYFGPGTRLTVL.

This rearrangement joins TRBV7-9 to TRBJ2-1; TRBD1 agrees at 7 bases. The CDR3 sequence is 14 residues long. Per the germline V gene, CDR1 is SEHNR and CDR2 is FQNEAQ (reference sequence). V trimming: 5 bases; J trimming: 4 bases; junction bases outside the gene matches: 5. CDR3 nucleotide sequence: TGTGCCAGCAGCGACTGGGGACAGTACAATGAGCAGTTCTTC. Its protein product is CASSDWGQYNEQFF. The full variable domain, in which reference TRBV7-9 and TRBJ2-1 provide the parts outside the CDR3, is DTGVSQNPRHKITKRGQNVTFRCDPISEHNRLYWYRQTLGQGPEFLTYFQNEAQLEKSRLLSDRFSAERPKGSFSTLEIQRTEQGDSAMYLCASSDWGQYNEQFFGPGTRLTVL.

There are a few counts of this clone. J is TRBJ1-2 and V is TRBV9, with D possibly TRBD1 on 5 matching bases. Germline V gene lookup returns CDR1 SGDLS and CDR2 YYNGEE. This CDR3 is 13 amino acids long. V lost 4 bases and J 5 bases, leaving 12 bases between the germline ends. CDR3 residues: CASSPNQGYGYTF. The CDR3 nucleotides are TGTGCCAGCAGCCCCAACCAGGGATATGGCTACACCTTC.

J is TRBJ2-1 and V is TRBV14; 15 bases are shared with TRBD2. The germline CDR1 and CDR2 sequences are SGHDN and FVKESK. The CDR3 sequence is 17 residues long. Unmatched junction bases numbered 3, after V lost 5 bases and J lost 1 base. Written as DNA, the CDR3 is TGTGCCAGCAGCGGGACTAGCGGGGGGCTTTCCTACAATGAGCAGTTCTTC. It translates to CASSGTSGGLSYNEQFF.

The gene calls are TRBV19 and TRBJ2-2; TRBD1 matches at 9 bases. V was pared by 5 bases and J by 5 bases, with 0 bases of the junction left unmatched. CDR1 LNHDA and CDR2 SQIVND come from the germline V gene (reference sequence). The CDR3 is 13 residues long. CDR3 bases: TGTGCCAGTAGTGGACAGGGGACCGGGGAGCTGTTTTTT. Its protein product is CASSGQGTGELFF.

The chain links TRBV7-9 to TRBJ1-2; D perhaps matches TRBD1 (5 bases). V was cut by 2 bases and J by 2 bases, with 12 bases left in between. CDR3 length: 15 residues. Germline CDR1 is SEHNR and CDR2 is FQNEAQ (reference sequence). CDR3 in DNA: TGTGCCAGCAGCTTACGGGCAGGGCCCAACTATGGCTACACCTTC. This gives the protein CASSLRAGPNYGYTF.

This chain connects TRBV2 to TRBJ2-2; tentative D call: TRBD1 (6 bases). CDR3 length: 15 amino acids. V was pared by 6 bases and J by 0 bases, with 11 bases between. Germline CDR1 is SNHLY and CDR2 is FYNNEI. CDR3 DNA: TGTGCCAGCAGAAGGGACATTTCGAACACCGGGGAGCTGTTTTTT. Its translation: CASRRDISNTGELFF.

This chain uses TRBV11-2 with TRBJ1-5, with TRBD1 identical over 8 bases. The germline CDR1 and CDR2 sequences are SGHAT and FQNNGV. Trimming took 4 bases from V and 4 from J; bases not matched to a gene: 6. The CDR3 covers 15 residues. CDR3 sequence (DNA): TGTGCCAGCAGCTACGGGACAGGACAAAATCAGCCCCAGCATTTT. It yields the protein CASSYGTGQNQPQHF.

The chain links TRBV2 to TRBJ2-1, with TRBD2 matching 12 bases. Germline V gene data show CDR1 as SNHLY and CDR2 as FYNNEI. The CDR3 is 16 amino acids. The trim removed 7 bases at V and 3 bases at J, leaving 7 bases unmatched. CDR3 bases: TGTGCCAGCATTCCGACTAGCGGGGGTTTCTACAATGAGCAGTTCTTC. It specifies CASIPTSGGFYNEQFF.

The chain has TRBV6-5 and TRBJ2-3; the match to TRBD2 covers 8 bases. In germline, CDR1 is MNHEY, CDR2 SVGAGI. The CDR3 covers 15 residues. Unmatched junction bases numbered 7, after V lost 6 bases and J lost 2 bases. CDR3 nucleotide sequence: TGTGCCAGCAGCCGAGCGGGGGCGACCACAGATACGCAGTATTTT. Its protein is CASSRAGATTDTQYF.

This sequence joins TRBV6-6 and TRBJ1-4; D not resolved. From germline, CDR1 is MNHNY and CDR2 SVGAGI (reference sequence). The CDR3 has 14 residues. V was trimmed by 8 bases and J by 2 bases, leaving 12 bases between them. CDR3 nucleotide sequence: TGTGCCAGCCAGTGGGGTGACACTAATGAAAAACTGTTTTTT. The encoded protein is CASQWGDTNEKLFF.

This chain joins TRBV20-1 and TRBJ1-1; TRBD1 might be the D (5 bases). Trimming took 3 bases from V and 7 from J, leaving 9 bases between them. This CDR3 is 11 amino acids long. The germline V gene encodes CDR1 DFQATT and CDR2 SNEGSKA (reference sequence). This CDR3 is CSARYRSEAFF. The DNA for the CDR3 is TGCAGTGCTAGGTACAGGAGTGAAGCTTTCTTT.

The sample holds one count of this clone. The chain combines TRBV4-3 with TRBJ1-1, with D hard to call. The CDR3 runs to 15 residues. Trimming pared 0 bases from V and 7 bases from J, leaving 15 bases between. The germline V gene has CDR1 LGHNA and CDR2 YSLEER. The CDR3 protein is CASSQEAAGPSEAFF. Written as DNA, the CDR3 is TGCGCCAGCAGCCAAGAAGCGGCAGGCCCAAGTGAAGCTTTCTTT.

V gene TRBV18 combines with J gene TRBJ2-7; D ambiguous. From germline, CDR1 is KGHSH and CDR2 LQKENI. The CDR3 sequence is 14 residues long. V dropped 5 bases and J dropped 1 base, with 12 bases sitting between them. CDR3 sequence (DNA): TGTGCCAGCTCATCAAAGGACGGATCCTACGAGCAGTACTTC. Its protein is CASSSKDGSYEQYF.

The rearrangement uses TRBV5-6 and TRBJ2-7; tentative D call: TRBD2 (6 bases). The CDR3 has 12 amino acids. Trimming took 1 base from V and 7 from J, leaving 9 bases between them. Germline assignment: CDR1 SGHDT and CDR2 YYEEEE. The CDR3 DNA reads TGTGCCAGCAGCTTGCCCAGCGGGGAGCAGTACTTC. This encodes CASSLPSGEQYF.